Shown below are 23 T cell receptor beta chains from a single sample sequenced in a study of blood T cell repertoires in COVID-19. Sequencing used immunoSEQ multiplex PCR; TCRdb keeps in-frame clones, though not all of them. This sample has around 190,000 clones, with around 89% found just once. The specimen was peripheral blood. The receptors originated from a human donor in a cohort sampled during active COVID-19.

V gene TRBV27 combines with J gene TRBJ2-5; possible D gene TRBD1, 6 bases. Germline V gene lookup returns CDR1 MNHEY and CDR2 SMNVEV (reference sequence). V lost 6 bases to trimming and J lost 2 bases, with 16 bases between them. CDR3 length: 15 residues. For the CDR3, the DNA is TGTGCCAGCAGGATAGAACAGGGTCGTCAAGAGACCCAGTACTTC. Encoded protein: CASRIEQGRQETQYF.

The chain couples TRBV29-1 to TRBJ1-2, with D unclear. The V gene lost 2 bases and the J gene lost 0 bases, with 19 bases spanning the gap. CDR1 is SQVTM and CDR2 is ANQGSEA in the germline V gene. The length of the CDR3 is 17 residues. DNA of the CDR3: TGCAGCGTTGAACCCCGGGGAGAAACAAATCCTAACTATGGCTACACCTTC. Its protein is CSVEPRGETNPNYGYTF.

This clone was seen just once. The chain is built from TRBV28 and TRBJ1-1; 10 positions agree with TRBD1. Per the germline V gene, CDR1 is MDHEN and CDR2 is SYDVKM. The ends lost 6 bases at V and 5 bases at J; junction bases unmatched: 6. The CDR3 sequence is 14 residues long. The CDR3 DNA reads as TGTGCCAGCAGGCAGGGACAGGGGAGGACTGAAGCTTTCTTT. The encoded protein is CASRQGQGRTEAFF.

The V and J genes are TRBV18 and TRBJ1-1, with D possibly being TRBD1 (5 bases). Germline CDR1 and CDR2: KGHSH and LQKENI. The CDR3 consists of 13 residues. Trimming removed 4 bases at V and 1 base at J, with 7 bases between. CDR3 nucleotides: TGTGCCAGCTCACAACAGGCGAACACTGAAGCTTTCTTT. Its protein is CASSQQANTEAFF. Full variable domain (remainder filled in from reference TRBV18 and TRBJ1-1): NAGVMQNPRHLVRRRGQEARLRCSPMKGHSHVYWYRQLPEEGLKFMVYLQKENIIDESGMPKERFSAEFPKEGPSILRIQQVVRGDSAAYFCASSQQANTEAFFGQGTRLTVV.

This clone has only one observation. The chain has TRBV27 and TRBJ2-3; TRBD1 agrees at 10 bases. Per germline, CDR1 MNHEY and CDR2 SMNVEV (reference sequence). Germline trimming cut 2 bases from V and 9 bases from J; bases unmatched to any gene: 2. The CDR3 length is 13 residues. The CDR3 nucleotides read TGTGCCAGCAGTTTAAGGGGACAGGGGACGCAGTATTTT. Protein sequence: CASSLRGQGTQYF.

This clone was seen a handful of times. The genes are TRBV7-9 and TRBJ2-5, with TRBD2 matching 16 bases. Looked up from germline, CDR1 is SEHNR and CDR2 is FQNEAQ (reference sequence). The ends lost 6 bases at V and 2 bases at J; junction bases unmatched: 3. The CDR3 runs 16 residues. For the CDR3, the DNA is TGTGCCAGCAGTACGGGACTAGCGGGAGGGCAAGAGACCCAGTACTTC. Translation gives CASSTGLAGGQETQYF.

The chain recombines TRBV6-2 or TRBV6-3 with TRBJ2-7; 7 bases agree with TRBD2. In germline, CDR1 is MNHEY, CDR2 SVGEGT. V lost 2 bases, J lost 5 bases, and 6 bases stayed unmatched. This CDR3 has 14 residues. Here the CDR3 reads CASSYGGSYDEQYF. In DNA, the CDR3 is TGTGCCAGCAGTTACGGCGGGAGTTACGACGAGCAGTACTTC.

This clone was observed once. V is TRBV27 and J is TRBJ2-3; no clear D. Trimming pared 6 bases from V and 3 bases from J, leaving 7 bases between. The CDR3 has 12 amino acids. CDR1 MNHEY and CDR2 SMNVEV come from the germline V gene (reference sequence). Here the CDR3 DNA reads TGTGCCAGCAGGAGGCTGACAGATACGCAGTATTTT. Protein sequence: CASRRLTDTQYF.

The chain combines TRBV18 with TRBJ1-6, with 7 nucleotides matching TRBD1. The CDR3 loop spans 15 amino acids. The germline V gene encodes CDR1 KGHSH and CDR2 LQKENI. J gave up 6 bases and V 1 base, and 3 bases lay outside the gene matches. CDR3 sequence reads: CASSPQGQINSPLHF. The CDR3 DNA reads as TGTGCCAGCTCACCACAGGGACAGATTAATTCACCCCTCCACTTT.

V gene TRBV30 combines with J gene TRBJ1-5, with a weak D call TRBD1 (6 bases). Germline values: CDR1 GTSNPN, CDR2 SVGIG (reference sequence). Between the trimmed V and J ends, which lost 7 bases and 7 bases, there was a span of 20 bases. The CDR3 consists of 14 residues. The CDR3 nucleotides are TGTGCCTACAGAAGTGGCGGGGGCGACCAGCCCCAGCATTTT. Translated, it gives CAYRSGGGDQPQHF.

This rearrangement joins TRBV4-2 to TRBJ2-1, with a tentative D call TRBD2 (6 bases). Germline loops: CDR1 LGHNA, CDR2 YNFKEQ. V was cut by 1 base and J by 7 bases, with 17 bases left in between. CDR3 length equals 16 residues. The CDR3 loop is CASSQVYSGASNEQFF. Written as DNA, the CDR3 is TGTGCCAGCAGCCAAGTATATAGCGGAGCATCTAATGAGCAGTTCTTC.

The genes are TRBV18 and TRBJ2-1, with 13 bases identical to TRBD2. Germline CDR1 reads KGHSH; CDR2 reads LQKENI. The CDR3 has 16 residues. V dropped 8 bases and J dropped 8; count of bases not matched to a gene: 12. The CDR3 DNA reads as TGTGCCAGCCGAGCCGGGACTAGCGGGATGGCCGATGAGCAGTTCTTC. This encodes CASRAGTSGMADEQFF.

The chain is built from TRBV11-2 and TRBJ2-7, with 7 bases matching TRBD1. The CDR3 totals 14 residues. J gave up 7 bases and V 5 bases, and 11 bases lay outside the gene matches. The germline V gene encodes CDR1 SGHAT and CDR2 FQNNGV. CDR3 in amino acids: CASSPGTARREQYF. The CDR3 DNA follows: TGTGCCAGCAGCCCCGGGACAGCCAGAAGAGAGCAGTACTTC.

The chain has TRBV7-8 and TRBJ2-3, with 10 nucleotides matching TRBD2. The CDR3 has 17 residues. V trimming: 1 base; J trimming: 0 bases; junction bases outside the gene matches: 4. Per germline, CDR1 SGHVS and CDR2 FQNEAQ. This CDR3 is CASSLGASGGSTDTQYF. The CDR3 DNA sequence: TGTGCCAGCAGCTTAGGGGCTAGCGGGGGAAGCACAGATACGCAGTATTTT.

J is TRBJ2-5 and V is TRBV30, with D perhaps matching TRBD1 (6 bases). The V end lost 4 bases, the J end lost 6 bases, and 15 bases lay between the germline ends. The germline V gene encodes CDR1 GTSNPN and CDR2 SVGIG (reference sequence). This CDR3 comprises 13 residues. CDR3 sequence: CAWKGDSVKTQYF. The CDR3 DNA reads as TGTGCCTGGAAGGGGGATAGCGTGAAGACCCAGTACTTC.

The rearrangement links TRBV19 to TRBJ1-2; weak D call: TRBD1 (5 bases). The germline V gene encodes CDR1 LNHDA and CDR2 SQIVND (reference sequence). The CDR3 has 14 amino acids. The V end lost 6 bases, the J end lost 4 bases, and 15 bases lay between the germline ends. CDR3 bases: TGTGCCAGTAGGCAGGGACGGGAGATCTATGGCTACACCTTC. It translates to CASRQGREIYGYTF.

The V call is TRBV5-1, the J call TRBJ2-1; 10 positions agree with TRBD2. After removal of 4 bases from V and 0 bases from J, the junction contained 7 bases not matched to a gene. Germline V gene data show CDR1 as SGHRS and CDR2 as YFSETQ. The CDR3 runs to 17 residues. The CDR3 DNA is TGCGCCAGCAGCCTTACTAGCGGGGCTAGCTCCTACAATGAGCAGTTCTTC. Translated, it gives CASSLTSGASSYNEQFF.

J is TRBJ2-1 and V is TRBV2, with D maybe TRBD1 (6 bases). The germline CDR1 and CDR2 sequences are SNHLY and FYNNEI. V was pared by 5 bases and J by 4 bases, with 9 bases between. The CDR3 length is 13 residues. The CDR3 DNA reads as TGTGCCAGCAGTCTACAGGGATACAATGAGCAGTTCTTC. Translation gives CASSLQGYNEQFF.

This sequence joins TRBV7-9 and TRBJ1-4; a weak D match, TRBD1 (5 bases). This CDR3 region has 14 residues. Trimming stripped 7 bases from V and 8 bases from J, with 17 bases between. The V gene's germline CDR1 is SEHNR and CDR2 FQNEAQ (reference sequence). The CDR3 DNA follows: TGTGCCAGCACCTTCGGGGGTGAGGGCGAAAAACTGTTTTTT. Translation: CASTFGGEGEKLFF. Together with reference TRBV7-9 and TRBJ1-4, the CDR3 gives the full variable domain: DTGVSQNPRHKITKRGQNVTFRCDPISEHNRLYWYRQTLGQGPEFLTYFQNEAQLEKSRLLSDRFSAERPKGSFSTLEIQRTEQGDSAMYLCASTFGGEGEKLFFGSGTQLSVL.

The CDR3: CASSVEGLNEKLFF. The DNA of the CDR3 is TGTGCCAGCAGCGTAGAGGGACTGAATGAAAAACTGTTTTTT. The rearrangement joins TRBV9 to TRBJ1-4; TRBD1 is a possible D gene (5 bases). V was pared by 0 bases and J by 5 bases, with 8 bases between. The CDR3 loop spans 14 amino acids. Germline V CDR1 and CDR2: SGDLS, YYNGEE.

The V gene is TRBV15, the J gene TRBJ2-2; 8 positions agree with TRBD1. This CDR3 is built from 19 residues. CDR1 is LNHNV and CDR2 is YYDKDF in the germline V gene (reference sequence). V shed 0 bases and J 3 bases; nucleotides not matched to a gene: 12. CDR3 coding DNA: TGTGCCACCAGCAGAGACACCCTCCAGGGGGCTATTTACACCGGGGAGCTGTTTTTT. This encodes CATSRDTLQGAIYTGELFF.

The CDR3 is CATSIGWGDGYEQYF. DNA of the CDR3: TGTGCCACCAGCATCGGTTGGGGCGATGGCTACGAGCAGTACTTC. The J gene is TRBJ2-7, the V gene TRBV15; maybe TRBD1 (5 bases). Germline assignment: CDR1 LNHNV and CDR2 YYDKDF (reference sequence). V was trimmed by 4 bases and J by 3 bases, leaving 16 bases between them. The CDR3 has 15 amino acids. Filled out from reference TRBV15 and TRBJ2-7, the complete variable domain reads DAMVIQNPRYQVTQFGKPVTLSCSQTLNHNVMYWYQQKSSQAPKLLFHYYDKDFNNEADTPDNFQSRRPNTSFCFLDIRSPGLGDTAMYLCATSIGWGDGYEQYFGPGTRLTVT.

V is TRBV24-1 and J is TRBJ2-1; possibly TRBD2 for D (5 bases). This CDR3 contains 14 residues. Germline CDR1 KGHDR, CDR2 SFDVKD. V was trimmed by 5 bases and J by 5 bases, leaving 12 bases between them. The CDR3 spells CATSGARRDNEQFF. Here the CDR3 DNA reads TGTGCCACCAGTGGGGCGAGGCGGGACAATGAGCAGTTCTTC.